The 15 T cell receptor beta chains below come from one sample, sequenced in a study of Tregs in tolerant kidney transplant recipients (dated by TCRdb to 2018 to 2020). Receptor libraries were prepared by the immunoSEQ multiplex PCR assay. Imported from immuneACCESS, the table was reduced by TCRdb to in-frame sequences with V and J called. These copies leave out some clones; in studies compared against another copy, an unresolved V gene accounts for under half, and the cause of the remainder is not known. This sample has about 240,000 clones in its table, and about 80% of those were observed once. The top ten constitute around 0.6% of the sample. The sequencing input was CD4+ T cells from blood. These receptors all come from a human donor in good health.

The table lists this clone with a few counts. The chain is built from TRBV10-1 and TRBJ1-1; D is unresolved. The germline gives CDR1 WNHNN, CDR2 SYGVQD (reference sequence). V lost 6 bases and J lost 8, with 10 bases in between. The CDR3 spans 11 residues. DNA of the CDR3: TGCGCCAGCAGGGTAAGGAGAGAAGCTTTCTTT. This translates into CASRVRREAFF.

CDR3 loop: CASRVREQIMNTEAFF. The CDR3 nucleotides are TGTGCCAGTAGGGTCAGGGAGCAGATCATGAACACTGAAGCTTTCTTT. The V gene is TRBV19, the J gene TRBJ1-1, with TRBD1 as a possible D gene (5 bases). Germline CDR1 LNHDA, CDR2 SQIVND (reference sequence). The CDR3 is 16 residues long. Trimming cost V 6 bases and J 0 bases, with 17 bases left between them. Supplemented by reference TRBV19 and TRBJ1-1, the full variable domain reads DGGITQSPKYLFRKEGQNVTLSCEQNLNHDAMYWYRQDPGQGLRLIYYSQIVNDFQKGDIAEGYSVSREKKESFPLTVTSAQKNPTAFYLCASRVREQIMNTEAFFGQGTRLTVV.

V gene TRBV6-5 combines with J gene TRBJ1-4; D is ambiguous. CDR3 length equals 12 residues. Per germline, CDR1 MNHEY and CDR2 SVGAGI. Trimming left V 6 bases short and J 4 bases short, with 6 bases between. DNA for the CDR3: TGTGCCAGCAGGAGGGATAATGAAAAACTGTTTTTT. This codes for CASRRDNEKLFF.

This CDR3 is CASSSGTLDEQYF. The CDR3 nucleotides read TGTGCCAGCAGCTCCGGGACTTTGGACGAGCAGTACTTC. This rearrangement joins TRBV7-3 to TRBJ2-7; maybe TRBD2 (6 bases). The CDR3 is 13 residues long. The V and J ends lost 4 bases and 5 bases respectively, with 12 bases between them. Per the germline V gene, CDR1 is SGHTA and CDR2 is FQGTGA.

This clone was seen a handful of times. The chain combines TRBV30 with TRBJ2-1; D possibly corresponds to TRBD2 (6 bases). Trimming stripped 2 bases from V and 10 bases from J, with 15 bases between. Per germline, CDR1 GTSNPN and CDR2 SVGIG (reference sequence). The CDR3 has 13 amino acids. The CDR3 here is CAWSRDSLGEQFF. The CDR3 bases are TGTGCCTGGAGTAGGGACTCCCTAGGGGAGCAGTTCTTC.

The chain joins TRBV5-1 to TRBJ2-3; D is perhaps TRBD2 (5 bases). CDR3 length: 12 amino acids. Germline V gene data show CDR1 as SGHRS and CDR2 as YFSETQ. V lost 7 bases and J lost 4, with 10 bases in between. This CDR3 reads CASAGEADTQYF. As DNA, the CDR3 is TGCGCCAGCGCGGGCGAGGCAGATACGCAGTATTTT.

This chain uses TRBV7-9 with TRBJ2-7; TRBD2 matches 8 bases. Losses at the gene ends were 1 base for V and 0 bases for J; bases not matched to a gene: 5. The germline gives CDR1 SEHNR, CDR2 FQNEAQ (reference sequence). The CDR3 runs to 16 residues. CDR3: CASSLGDGGDSYEQYF. CDR3 bases: TGTGCCAGCAGCTTAGGCGACGGGGGGGACTCCTACGAGCAGTACTTC.

The chain recombines TRBV10-2 with TRBJ2-3; TRBD2 matches at 9 bases. This CDR3 has 19 residues. After removal of 0 bases from V and 2 bases from J, the junction contained 12 bases not matched to a gene. The germline V gene has CDR1 WSHSY and CDR2 SAAADI. DNA for the CDR3: TGCGCCAGCAGTGAGTCGAAGGTCTGGCGGGGGGGCTTCACAGATACGCAGTATTTT. This codes for CASSESKVWRGGFTDTQYF.

The sample holds one count of this clone. The chain combines TRBV6-1 with TRBJ1-4; TRBD1 is a possible D gene (6 bases). Deletions cut 6 bases from V and 7 bases from J, with 15 bases between. Germline assignment: CDR1 MNHNS and CDR2 SASEGT. The length of the CDR3 is 14 residues. This CDR3 is CASRRTAGGEKLFF. CDR3 nucleotides: TGTGCCAGCAGGAGGACAGCTGGGGGTGAAAAACTGTTTTTT.

This chain links TRBV4-1 with TRBJ2-1; possibly TRBD1 or TRBD2 for D (10 bases each). Germline V gene data show CDR1 as MGHRA and CDR2 as YSYEKL. The CDR3 loop spans 19 amino acids. V was shortened by 3 bases and J by 10 bases, with 31 bases between the two germline ends. The CDR3 sequence: CASSHDRGRRLAGVGEQFF. The CDR3 nucleotides are TGCGCCAGCAGCCACGACAGGGGGCGCCGGCTAGCGGGAGTAGGGGAGCAGTTCTTC.

The V gene is TRBV4-2, the J gene TRBJ2-3, with 7 nucleotides matching TRBD2. CDR3 length: 16 amino acids. The germline CDR1 and CDR2 sequences are LGHNA and YNFKEQ. V trimming: 1 base; J trimming: 8 bases; junction bases outside the gene matches: 12. The DNA of the CDR3 is TGTGCCAGCAGCCAAGGGGTAGCTAGCGGTCAGGGTACGCAGTATTTT. Translated, it gives CASSQGVASGQGTQYF.

The chain links TRBV10-2 to TRBJ1-5; D remains ambiguous. Germline CDR1 reads WSHSY; CDR2 reads SAAADI. CDR3 length: 12 amino acids. V was pared by 3 bases and J by 5 bases, with 5 bases between. The CDR3 DNA reads TGCGCCAGCAGTGACGGTCATCAGCCCCAGCATTTT. This encodes CASSDGHQPQHF.

The chain employs TRBV7-9 and TRBJ2-1, with D perhaps TRBD1 or TRBD2 (5 bases each). Between the trimmed V and J ends, which lost 5 bases and 6 bases, there was a span of 26 bases. The CDR3 is made up of 18 amino acids. Germline V lookup: CDR1 SEHNR, CDR2 FQNEAQ (reference sequence). The DNA for the CDR3 is TGTGCCAGCAGCCAACTCAGGTGGGACCCTTGGGCGGCCAATGAGCAGTTCTTC. This translates into CASSQLRWDPWAANEQFF.

The chain has TRBV6-1 and TRBJ2-1; the match to TRBD2 covers 8 bases. With 0 bases clipped from V and 9 bases from J, the junction kept 10 bases outside the gene matches. Germline V CDR1 and CDR2: MNHNS, SASEGT. CDR3 length: 16 amino acids. The CDR3 spells CASSEAGSGRGTEQFF. The DNA of the CDR3 is TGTGCCAGCAGTGAAGCAGGAAGCGGGAGAGGAACTGAGCAGTTCTTC.

V is TRBV6-5 and J is TRBJ1-5; 7 bases fit TRBD1. The V gene end was trimmed by 5 bases and the J gene end by 3 bases; junction bases not matched to a gene: 7. Germline values: CDR1 MNHEY, CDR2 SVGAGI. The CDR3 length is 15 residues. The CDR3 DNA reads as TGTGCCAGCAGTCGAGACAGGGCCACCAATCAGCCCCAGCATTTT. It specifies CASSRDRATNQPQHF.